Listed here are 14 T cell receptor beta chains from one sample, sequenced in a study of blood T cell repertoires in COVID-19. The table came from immunoSEQ multiplex PCR; TCRdb's copy has only in-frame clones and leaves some out. This table holds 300,000 to 350,000 clones, around 91% found once. The source material was peripheral blood. Every receptor here comes from a woman between 18 and 29 years old who had recovered from COVID-19.

The chain recombines TRBV7-9 with TRBJ2-1; 11 bases fit TRBD2. V shed 3 bases and J 9 bases; nucleotides not matched to a gene: 1. The germline gives CDR1 SEHNR, CDR2 FQNEAQ (reference sequence). The CDR3 length is 13 residues. This CDR3 is CASSLTSGTEQFF. The CDR3 bases are TGTGCCAGCAGCTTGACTAGCGGGACTGAGCAGTTCTTC.

This chain links TRBV5-5 with TRBJ2-1; a weak D match, TRBD2 (6 bases). The germline V and J ends were trimmed by 2 bases and 9 bases, with 18 bases remaining between them. Germline CDR1 is SGHKS and CDR2 is YYEKEE (reference sequence). There are 15 residues in the CDR3. CDR3 coding DNA: TGTGCCAGCAGCTTCATCGGGGGACCGGGTTTTGAGCAGTTCTTC. Protein product: CASSFIGGPGFEQFF.

V and J are TRBV7-2 and TRBJ1-2; no firm D call. With 1 base removed from V and 4 bases from J, the gap between germline ends came to 10 bases. The CDR3 totals 14 residues. Germline V gene sequence: CDR1 SGHTA, CDR2 FQGNSA. Here the CDR3 DNA reads TGTGCCAGCAGCTTAGTGTCTGGGAGCTATGGCTACACCTTC. Its translation: CASSLVSGSYGYTF.

This chain links TRBV30 with TRBJ2-5; possibly TRBD2 for D (5 bases). This CDR3 comprises 14 residues. Trimming removed 5 bases at V and 2 bases at J, with 15 bases between. In germline, CDR1 is GTSNPN, CDR2 SVGIG (reference sequence). The CDR3 loop reads CAWGLRGWQETQYF. The DNA for the CDR3 is TGTGCCTGGGGCCTCCGAGGGTGGCAAGAGACCCAGTACTTC.

This chain connects TRBV2 to TRBJ2-7, with 9 bases identical to TRBD1. V trimming: 6 bases; J trimming: 5 bases; junction bases outside the gene matches: 5. CDR3 length equals 13 residues. From germline, CDR1 is SNHLY and CDR2 FYNNEI. Written as DNA, the CDR3 is TGTGCCAGCAGGAAACGGACAGGGGACGAGCAGTACGTC. Amino acid sequence: CASRKRTGDEQYV.

The chain uses TRBV10-3 and TRBJ2-7; 7 bases align to TRBD1. The germline V gene encodes CDR1 ENHRY and CDR2 SYGVKD. J gave up 3 bases and V 6 bases, and 8 bases lay outside the gene matches. The CDR3 length is 14 residues. As DNA, the CDR3 is TGTGCCATCAGCTGGACAGGTACGAGCTACGAGCAGTACGTC. It translates to CAISWTGTSYEQYV.

This chain connects TRBV18 to TRBJ1-3; D is uncertain. Germline CDR1 is KGHSH and CDR2 is LQKENI. The germline V and J ends were trimmed by 3 bases and 0 bases, with 18 bases remaining between them. This CDR3 is built from 18 residues. Written as DNA, the CDR3 is TGTGCCAGCTCACCCAGCCTCGTTCTCGGGAACTCTGGAAACACCATATATTTT. As protein: CASSPSLVLGNSGNTIYF.

The V gene is TRBV18, the J gene TRBJ1-3; D might be TRBD1 (5 bases). V was clipped by 3 bases and J by 0 bases, with 9 bases between them. Germline-derived CDR1 and CDR2 are KGHSH and LQKENI. This CDR3 is 15 amino acids long. CDR3 sequence: CASSPQGHSGNTIYF. DNA of the CDR3: TGTGCCAGCTCACCCCAGGGCCACTCTGGAAACACCATATATTTT.

J is TRBJ2-1 and V is TRBV7-9; 12 bases line up with TRBD2. J gave up 2 bases and V 5 bases, and 4 bases lay outside the gene matches. In germline, CDR1 is SEHNR, CDR2 FQNEAQ (reference sequence). The CDR3 is 16 residues long. This CDR3 reads CASSGTSGRTYNEQFF. In DNA, the CDR3 is TGTGCCAGCAGCGGCACTAGCGGGAGGACCTACAATGAGCAGTTCTTC.

The J gene is TRBJ2-3, the V gene TRBV6-4; 8 bases are a match to TRBD1. Germline loops: CDR1 MRHNA, CDR2 SNTAGT. After removal of 6 bases from V and 0 bases from J, the junction contained 2 bases not matched to a gene. The CDR3 has 14 amino acids. The CDR3: CASSRDRSTDTQYF. CDR3 bases: TGTGCCAGCAGCCGGGACAGGAGCACAGATACGCAGTATTTT.

The chain is built from TRBV10-3 and TRBJ2-5; 7 bases fit TRBD2. The CDR3 has 16 amino acids. Germline V gene data show CDR1 as ENHRY and CDR2 as SYGVKD. V trimming: 6 bases; J trimming: 4 bases; junction bases outside the gene matches: 14. CDR3 sequence: CAISAGTTSLLETQYF. CDR3 bases: TGTGCCATCAGCGCAGGGACTACCAGTTTGCTAGAGACCCAGTACTTC.

The rearrangement uses TRBV11-3 and TRBJ2-5, with unresolved D. This CDR3 comprises 13 residues. CDR1 and CDR2 (germline): SGHNT, YENEEA. Trimming removed 0 bases at V and 4 bases at J, with 6 bases between. In DNA form, the CDR3 reads TGTGCCAGCAGCTTAGACGGCGGAGAGACCCAGTACTTC. Translated: CASSLDGGETQYF.

The V gene is TRBV19, the J gene TRBJ1-5, with TRBD1 identical over 9 bases. Looked up from germline, CDR1 is LNHDA and CDR2 is SQIVND (reference sequence). CDR3 length: 15 residues. J was trimmed by 2 bases and V by 6 bases; bases with no gene match: 5. CDR3 sequence: CASRTGGAGNQPQHF. CDR3 coding DNA: TGTGCCAGTAGAACAGGGGGCGCGGGCAATCAGCCCCAGCATTTT.

Comment on this clone: A much more abundant neighbour one base away suggests this may be a read error. The V call is TRBV12-3 or TRBV12-4, the J call TRBJ1-2; D gene uncertain. V lost 2 bases and J 3 bases, leaving 7 bases between the germline ends. There are 13 residues in the CDR3. The DNA of the CDR3 is TGTGCCAGCAGTTTAAGCGGGGACTATGGCTACACCTTC. Its protein is CASSLSGDYGYTF.